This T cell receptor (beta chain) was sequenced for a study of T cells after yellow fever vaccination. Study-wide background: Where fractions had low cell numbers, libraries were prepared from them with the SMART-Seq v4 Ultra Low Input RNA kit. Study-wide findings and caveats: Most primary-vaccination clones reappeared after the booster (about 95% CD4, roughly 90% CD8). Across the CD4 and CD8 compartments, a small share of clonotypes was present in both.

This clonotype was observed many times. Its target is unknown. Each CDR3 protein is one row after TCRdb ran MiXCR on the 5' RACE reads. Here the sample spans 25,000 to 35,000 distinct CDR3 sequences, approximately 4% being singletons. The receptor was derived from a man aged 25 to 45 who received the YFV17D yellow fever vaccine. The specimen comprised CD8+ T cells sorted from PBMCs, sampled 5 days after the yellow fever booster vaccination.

The CDR3 DNA reads as TGTGCCAGCAGGAGTGGTCAGGGGGTGGTGGATGGCTACACCTTC. Protein sequence: CASRSGQGVVDGYTF. The chain carries TRBV6-5 and TRBJ1-2; 7 nucleotides align to TRBD1. The V gene's germline CDR1 is MNHEY and CDR2 SVGAGI. This CDR3 spans 15 amino acids. J was trimmed by 6 bases and V by 6 bases; bases with no gene match: 13.